This T cell receptor (beta chain) was recorded in a study of CD8+ T cells in alopecia areata. Sample treatment: oral pan-JAK inhibitor, 5-10 mg twice daily. Peripheral blood and lesional scalp punch biopsies came from alopecia areata patients. Germline V gene data show CDR1 as MGHRA and CDR2 as YSYEKL. V gave up 2 bases and J gave up 1 base; unmatched junction bases: 6. The CDR3 totals 16 residues. Sequencing relied on a cDNA template that was reverse transcribed from extracted RNA. Using immunoSEQ multiplex PCR, the repertoire was profiled, and TCRdb retains in-frame clones only, with some absent. Of fewer than 250,000 clones listed, under 70% are singletons. This clone has a handful of counts.

The chain uses TRBV4-1 and TRBJ2-5, with 8 bases lining up with TRBD2. Sequencing used CD4+ T cells sorted from blood, obtained at week 4, from a patient treated with tofacitinib. The receptor's source is a human donor with alopecia areata. The CDR3 DNA is TGCGCCAGCAGCCAATCCCACGGGGGGGCCCAAGAGACCCAGTACTTC. The encoded protein is CASSQSHGGAQETQYF.